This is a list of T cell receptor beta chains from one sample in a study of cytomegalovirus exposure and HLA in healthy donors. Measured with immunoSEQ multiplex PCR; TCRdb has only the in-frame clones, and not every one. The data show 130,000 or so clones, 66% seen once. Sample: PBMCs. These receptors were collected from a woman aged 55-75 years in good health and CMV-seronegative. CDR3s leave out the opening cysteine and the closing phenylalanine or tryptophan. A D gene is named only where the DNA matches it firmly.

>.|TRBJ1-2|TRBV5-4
ASSPGDRSNYGYT
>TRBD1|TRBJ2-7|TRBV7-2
ASTSDRGTSYEQY
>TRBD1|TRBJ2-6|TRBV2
AGGQGTSGANVLT
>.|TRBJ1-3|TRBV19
ATCRSHRAPGNTIY
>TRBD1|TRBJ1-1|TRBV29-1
SAETGGLGTEAF
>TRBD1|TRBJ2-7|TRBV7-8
ASSVGQAYEQY
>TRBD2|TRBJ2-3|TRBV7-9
ASSPPGLANTDTQY
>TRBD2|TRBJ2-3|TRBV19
ASSTAGGAGGTDTQY
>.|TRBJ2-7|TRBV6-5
ASSYSNPSSEQY
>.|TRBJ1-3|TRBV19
ASSGSRGVSGNTIY
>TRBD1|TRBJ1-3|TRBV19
ASSTTGPGNTIY
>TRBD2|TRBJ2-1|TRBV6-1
ASSEAPLAGGRTYNEQF
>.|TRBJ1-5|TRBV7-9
SSSPAGRSNQPQH
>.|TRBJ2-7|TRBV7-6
ASSFGQGSSYEQY
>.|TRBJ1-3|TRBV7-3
ASSLSKSSGNTIY
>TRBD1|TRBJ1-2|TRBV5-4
ASSYTGTGVGYT
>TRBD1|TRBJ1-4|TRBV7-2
ASSLVSETGRRF
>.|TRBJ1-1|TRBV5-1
ASSLLPGNTEAF
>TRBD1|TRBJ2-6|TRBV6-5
ASKGGGGANVLT
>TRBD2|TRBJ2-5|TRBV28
ASIPGWGLARGKETQY
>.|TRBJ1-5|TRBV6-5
ASRGGGSNQPQH
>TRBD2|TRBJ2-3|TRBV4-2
ASSRGTSGSTDTQY
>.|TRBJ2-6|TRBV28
ASSLVPGTSGANVLT
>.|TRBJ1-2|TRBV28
ASSLVRYGYT
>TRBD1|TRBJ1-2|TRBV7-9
ASSLGDRDT
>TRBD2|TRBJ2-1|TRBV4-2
ASTVSGREVDEQF
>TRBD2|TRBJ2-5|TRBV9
ASSVSGGAGETQY
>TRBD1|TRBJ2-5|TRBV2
ASSTTGGRETQY
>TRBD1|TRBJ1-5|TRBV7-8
ASSLGQGRNQPQH
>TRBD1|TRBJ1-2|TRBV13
ASSSGQAWGYT
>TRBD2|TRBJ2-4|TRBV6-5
ASSQLGGVKNIQH
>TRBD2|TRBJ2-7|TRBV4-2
ASSQREGPFEQY
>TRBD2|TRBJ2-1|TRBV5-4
ASRASGSNEQF
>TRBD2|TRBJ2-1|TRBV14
ASSQDGRGRWNEQF
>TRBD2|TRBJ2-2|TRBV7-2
ASSFGVAGGRNTGELF
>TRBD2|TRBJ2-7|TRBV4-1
ASSPGLAGTNRKY
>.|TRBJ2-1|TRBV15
ATSRERGLRGLGQF
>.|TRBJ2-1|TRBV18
ASSPPPTQTGAYYNEQF
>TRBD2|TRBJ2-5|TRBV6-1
ASSEPAGGPETQY
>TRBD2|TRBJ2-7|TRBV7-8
ASSLAGTPAYYEQY